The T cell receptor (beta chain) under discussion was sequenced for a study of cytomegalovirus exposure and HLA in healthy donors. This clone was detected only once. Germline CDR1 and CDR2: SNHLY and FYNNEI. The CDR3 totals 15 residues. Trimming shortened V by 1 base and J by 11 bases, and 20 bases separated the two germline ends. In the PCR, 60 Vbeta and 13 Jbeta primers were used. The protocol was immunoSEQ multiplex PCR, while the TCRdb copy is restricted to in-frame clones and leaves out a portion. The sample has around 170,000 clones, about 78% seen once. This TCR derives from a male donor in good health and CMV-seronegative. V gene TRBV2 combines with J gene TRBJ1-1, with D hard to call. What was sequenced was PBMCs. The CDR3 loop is CASSEGISGEVRAFF. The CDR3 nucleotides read TGTGCCAGCAGTGAAGGAATCAGTGGGGAGGTGAGGGCTTTCTTT. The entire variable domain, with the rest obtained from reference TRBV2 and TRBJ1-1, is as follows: EPEVTQTPSHQVTQMGQEVILRCVPISNHLYFYWYRQILGQKVEFLVSFYNNEISEKSEIFDDQFSVERPDGSNFTLKIRSTKLEDSAMYFCASSEGISGEVRAFFGQGTRLTVV.